Presented here are 9 T cell receptor beta chains from one specimen sequenced in a study of T-cell reconstitution after alpha-beta-depleted transplantation in children. For TCRbeta, the library was prepared with unique molecular identifiers. TCRdb passed the PCR reads through MiXCR, listing each CDR3 protein once. Counted here are 200,000 to 250,000 distinct CDR3 sequences, roughly 8.2% occurring once; the ten biggest clones make up just under 6.5%. Sequencing was performed on PBMCs, mostly from graft donor cells, taken 180 days after TCRalphabeta/CD19-depleted stem cell transplant. The receptors originated from a male patient aged 5 to 17 who had a stem cell transplant for acute lymphoblastic leukemia, so the T cells may come from the graft donor.

A note on this clonotype: Relative to the germline gene, one junction end is altered; a read error may explain this. V and J are TRBV7-7 and TRBJ2-1, with D perhaps being TRBD1 or TRBD2 (5 bases each). The CDR3 runs 14 residues. Germline V gene sequence: CDR1 SSHAT, CDR2 FNYEAQ (reference sequence). CDR3 DNA sequence: TGTGCTAGCAGCTTAGCGTCCAGGGCGGATGAGCAGTTCTTC. Translation gives CASSLASRADEQFF.

The sample holds many counts of this clonotype. One end of the junction is discordant with germline, which a read error may explain. The rearrangement links TRBV7-7 to TRBJ2-1; D may be TRBD2 (5 bases). Germline CDR1 is SSHAT and CDR2 is FNYEAQ (reference sequence). The CDR3 has 15 amino acids. DNA of the CDR3: TGTGCTAGCAGCTTAGGTCCTAGCTCCCACAATGAGCAGTTCTTC. Translation: CASSLGPSSHNEQFF.

There are many counts of this clonotype. The chain couples TRBV3-1 to TRBJ2-3; D tentatively fits TRBD1 or TRBD2 (5 bases each). The CDR3 loop spans 17 amino acids. The V gene lost 6 bases and the J gene lost 3 bases, with 22 bases spanning the gap. Per the germline V gene, CDR1 is LGHDT and CDR2 is YNNKEL (reference sequence). The CDR3 region has the DNA TGTGCCAGCAGTCGTCAATTAGCCGGGTGGGGGACAGATACGCAGTATTTT. This translates into CASSRQLAGWGTDTQYF.

This clonotype was seen many times. CDR3 bases: TGTGCCAGCTCCCACAAAGGGAATCCCGCTGGGGCCAACGTCCTGACTTTC. Translated, it gives CASSHKGNPAGANVLTF. J is TRBJ2-6 and V is TRBV18; D is undetermined. The germline V gene encodes CDR1 KGHSH and CDR2 LQKENI. The germline V and J ends were trimmed by 6 bases and 2 bases, with 17 bases remaining between them. The CDR3 has 17 residues.

This rearrangement joins TRBV12-3 or TRBV12-4 to TRBJ1-5; no clear D gene. V was trimmed by 6 bases and J by 6 bases, leaving 9 bases between them. This CDR3 is built from 12 residues. The CDR3 region is CASSGLPQPQHF. The CDR3 coding sequence is TGTGCCAGCAGCGGACTGCCTCAGCCCCAGCATTTT.

At least ten counts were recorded for this clonotype. The rearrangement uses TRBV6-2 or TRBV6-3 and TRBJ2-3, with 10 bases aligning to TRBD1. After removal of 2 bases from V and 14 bases from J, the junction contained 4 bases not matched to a gene. Germline CDR1 MNHEY, CDR2 SVGEGT. CDR3 length equals 12 residues. This chain's CDR3 is CASSYRGQGRYF. CDR3 in DNA: TGTGCCAGCAGTTACAGGGGACAGGGGAGGTATTTT.

This clonotype has at least ten counts. This chain connects TRBV7-6 to TRBJ2-3; the D gene could be TRBD1 or TRBD2 (5 bases each). This CDR3 region has 13 residues. The V gene's germline CDR1 is SGHVS and CDR2 FNYEAQ. V gave up 5 bases and J gave up 5 bases, with 11 bases separating them. The CDR3, as DNA: TGTGCCAGCAGCCACCGGGACGAAGATACGCAGTATTTT. It codes for CASSHRDEDTQYF.

This clonotype was seen only a few times. The V call is TRBV23-1, the J call TRBJ2-7; 8 bases agree with TRBD1. TRBV23-1 is reported as an ORF; its role is uncertain. V lost 0 bases and J lost 7; bases outside the gene matches: 11. This CDR3 comprises 16 residues. CDR3 nucleotides: TGCGCCAGCAGTCAATCGATTGCAGGGGGCGCGGGGGAGCAGTACTTC. This gives the protein CASSQSIAGGAGEQYF.

This clonotype showed up many times. The J gene is TRBJ1-4, the V gene TRBV5-5, with 8 positions matching TRBD1. J was trimmed by 5 bases and V by 0 bases; bases with no gene match: 6. Germline values: CDR1 SGHKS, CDR2 YYEKEE (reference sequence). The CDR3 covers 16 residues. The CDR3 sequence: CASSLAARQGNEKLFF. The DNA of the CDR3 is TGTGCCAGCAGCTTGGCCGCAAGACAGGGGAATGAAAAACTGTTTTTT. The whole variable domain, filled in from reference TRBV5-5 and TRBJ1-4, reads DAGVTQSPTHLIKTRGQQVTLRCSPISGHKSVSWYQQVLGQGPQFIFQYYEKEERGRGNFPDRFSARQFPNYSSELNVNALLLGDSALYLCASSLAARQGNEKLFFGSGTQLSVL.